This TCR beta chain is from a study of blood T cell repertoires in COVID-19. Study-level information: COVID-19 samples collected from the United States, Italy and Spain covered acute and convalescent phases. T cells, B-cell-depleted T cells, or PBMCs provided the cDNA or gDNA that served as material.

TCRdb's table, derived via immunoSEQ multiplex PCR, lists solely in-frame clones and lacks some. Among 100,000 or so clones listed, roughly 90% were seen once. Germline-derived CDR1 and CDR2 are SGHRS and YFSETQ. The length of the CDR3 is 18 residues. V was shortened by 0 bases and J by 0 bases, with 15 bases between the two germline ends. The chain is built from TRBV5-1 and TRBJ2-2; D may be TRBD1 (5 bases). The receptor's source is a woman aged 55-70 years with acute or convalescent COVID-19. The specimen was peripheral blood. In nucleotides, the CDR3 is TGCGCCAGCAGCTTGGGGAGTTTTCGGACAACGAACACCGGGGAGCTGTTTTTT. Translating it yields CASSLGSFRTTNTGELFF.